The TCR beta chain under discussion was sequenced for a study of T cells in Graves' hyperthyroidism and ophthalmopathy. TCR beta CDR3 region amplification was performed from RNA transcripts. RT-PCR in the first round (using the HTBI primer set) targeted the TCR CDR3. TCRdb reprocessed the multiplex PCR reads via MiXCR and lists one record per CDR3 protein. The data contain 610,000 or so distinct CDR3 sequences, more than 45% of them singletons. Uncontrolled infection, other autoimmune disease, pregnancy or lactation disqualified patients from enrolment. For the diagnoses, clinical symptoms, serum thyroxine and TRAb, thyroid ultrasound and orbital computed tomography were used. The CDR3 covers 15 residues. V lost 1 base and J lost 0, with 9 bases in between. Germline V gene lookup returns CDR1 SGHVS and CDR2 FQNEAQ. This clonotype showed up many times. As yet, its antigen is unknown. Whole-study results and caveats: Ophthalmopathy prediction by the model preceded onset by a median roughly 6.3 months.

The receptor was isolated from a woman aged 18-30 years with Graves' hyperthyroidism. Sequencing used peripheral blood or thyroid tissue (not recorded which). V usage is TRBV7-8 and J usage is TRBJ1-1; D remains ambiguous. The CDR3 coding sequence is TGTGCCAGCAGCTTAGAAACAGACATGAACACTGAAGCTTTCTTT. It is translated as CASSLETDMNTEAFF. The full variable domain, rest sourced from reference TRBV7-8 and TRBJ1-1, is GAGVSQSPRYKVAKRGQDVALRCDPISGHVSLFWYQQALGQGPEFLTYFQNEAQLDKSGLPSDRFFAERPEGSVSTLKIQRTQQEDSAVYLCASSLETDMNTEAFFGQGTRLTVV.